This T cell receptor (beta chain) was recovered during a study of T cells in localized non-small cell lung cancer. CDR1 is SGHNT and CDR2 is YENEEA in the germline V gene. V was shortened by 1 base and J by 4 bases, with 6 bases between the two germline ends. This CDR3 region has 13 residues. Overall study results and limits: In adjacent lung appeared a median approximately 61 of the top 100 tumor clones. Multi-region tumor sequencing was not done, so intratumor heterogeneity could not be excluded. Maximal T cell clonality occurred in uninvolved adjacent lung, with tumor ranking below it. With higher T cell density in blood came longer overall survival.

Remarks on this clone: Its target is not known.

Only in-frame clones appear in the TCRdb table, and some are missing; sequencing was by immunoSEQ multiplex PCR. The top ten hold under 5.5% of the sample, which has tens of thousands of clones, around 86% seen once. The receptor was isolated from a male donor aged 60 or over with stage III lung adenocarcinoma. The J gene is TRBJ2-3, the V gene TRBV11-3; the D is unclear. This material consisted of peripheral blood, taken before any cancer treatment. This CDR3 reads CASSLAPSDTQYF. CDR3 nucleotides: TGTGCCAGCAGCTTAGCCCCCTCAGATACGCAGTATTTT.